These 19 T cell receptor beta chains were all obtained from the same sample, sequenced in a study of blood T cell repertoires in COVID-19. TCRdb's copy holds only in-frame clones and misses some; the assay was immunoSEQ multiplex PCR. The sample lists around 64,000 clones, under 80% occurring once. Sequencing input: PBMCs or T cells enriched from blood (not recorded which). Every receptor here comes from a woman in her sixties or seventies who had been exposed to COVID-19.

The rearrangement uses TRBV6-5 and TRBJ2-4; TRBD1 matches 7 bases. The V gene end was trimmed by 4 bases and the J gene end by 6 bases; junction bases not matched to a gene: 3. This CDR3 contains 13 residues. Germline V CDR1 and CDR2: MNHEY, SVGAGI. The CDR3 DNA is TGTGCCAGCAGTTGGGGACAGCTAAACATTCAGTACTTC. It translates to CASSWGQLNIQYF.

A few counts support this clone. V usage is TRBV7-9 and J usage is TRBJ1-2; 9 bases match TRBD1. Germline lookup yields CDR1 SEHNR and CDR2 FQNEAQ (reference sequence). The CDR3 length is 16 residues. The trim removed 1 base at V and 8 bases at J, leaving 11 bases unmatched. The CDR3 region has the DNA TGTGCCAGCAGCTTAGGAATGGGACAGGGCATCGAAGGCTACACCTTC. This translates into CASSLGMGQGIEGYTF.

In this sample, this clone turned up a few times. The CDR3 here is CASSLRTGDTGELFF. CDR3 nucleotide sequence: TGCGCCAGCAGCTTGAGGACAGGAGACACCGGGGAGCTGTTTTTT. The chain has TRBV5-1 and TRBJ2-2, with 7 positions matching TRBD1. The CDR3 spans 15 residues. V trimming: 1 base; J trimming: 3 bases; junction bases outside the gene matches: 3. Per the germline V gene, CDR1 is SGHRS and CDR2 is YFSETQ.

Here the CDR3 reads CASTLTGTPDTQYF. The CDR3 nucleotides are TGTGCCAGTACCCTGACAGGCACCCCAGATACGCAGTATTTT. This chain uses TRBV19 with TRBJ2-3, with D maybe TRBD1 (6 bases). Looked up from germline, CDR1 is LNHDA and CDR2 is SQIVND (reference sequence). This CDR3 comprises 14 residues. V was trimmed by 7 bases and J by 4 bases, leaving 15 bases between them.

The gene calls are TRBV30 and TRBJ1-6; 7 bases map to TRBD1. CDR3 size: 15 residues. From germline, CDR1 is GTSNPN and CDR2 SVGIG (reference sequence). Trimming at V came to 3 bases and at J to 4 bases, leaving 6 bases not matched to a gene. The CDR3 DNA reads as TGTGCCTGGAGGGAAGGACAGGTTTATAATTCACCCCTCCACTTT. Protein: CAWREGQVYNSPLHF.

The chain joins TRBV6-1 to TRBJ1-2; TRBD1 aligns across 8 bases. The germline CDR1 and CDR2 sequences are MNHNS and SASEGT. CDR3 length: 15 amino acids. V lost 0 bases and J lost 8; bases outside the gene matches: 8. The DNA of the CDR3 is TGTGCCAGCAGTGAAGCGCTGACAGGGGCACGAGGCTACACCTTC. Translated: CASSEALTGARGYTF.

The chain links TRBV11-2 to TRBJ1-5; 8 bases align to TRBD1. The CDR3 has 15 residues. Trimming took 5 bases from V and 6 from J; bases not matched to a gene: 9. In germline, CDR1 is SGHAT, CDR2 FQNNGV. In DNA form, the CDR3 reads TGTGCCAGCAGCCGCAATACAGGGGGGACTCAGCCCCAGCATTTT. This translates into CASSRNTGGTQPQHF.

This chain uses TRBV6-5 with TRBJ1-3; tentatively, D is TRBD1 (5 bases). V was pared by 11 bases and J by 2 bases, with 13 bases between. This CDR3 contains 13 residues. The germline V gene encodes CDR1 MNHEY and CDR2 SVGAGI. CDR3: CAAGGVTGNTIYF. The CDR3 DNA follows: TGTGCCGCGGGAGGGGTTACTGGAAACACCATATATTTT.

The chain couples TRBV6-1 to TRBJ2-5; D is unresolved. Trimming pared 2 bases from V and 5 bases from J, leaving 12 bases between. The CDR3 loop spans 14 amino acids. Germline V lookup: CDR1 MNHNS, CDR2 SASEGT. CDR3 DNA sequence: TGTGCCAGCAGTGAAACACAGTCTTGGGAGACCCAGTACTTC. Its translation: CASSETQSWETQYF.

The chain combines TRBV7-8 with TRBJ1-4; 9 nucleotides line up with TRBD1. Trimming took 5 bases from V and 0 from J; bases not matched to a gene: 4. The CDR3 loop spans 16 amino acids. Looked up from germline, CDR1 is SGHVS and CDR2 is FQNEAQ. The CDR3 nucleotides read TGTGCCAGCAGCCTGTACAGGGGGCCAACTAATGAAAAACTGTTTTTT. Residues: CASSLYRGPTNEKLFF.

The genes are TRBV7-2 and TRBJ2-1, with TRBD2 matching over 8 bases. The junction had 4 bases not matched to a gene; V was cut back by 0 bases and J by 9 bases. The CDR3 is 14 amino acids. Germline values: CDR1 SGHTA, CDR2 FQGNSA. The CDR3 protein is CASSLALGLVEQFF. CDR3 bases: TGTGCCAGCAGCTTAGCGCTGGGACTAGTTGAGCAGTTCTTC.

The chain combines TRBV30 with TRBJ2-5, with unresolved D. CDR1 is GTSNPN and CDR2 is SVGIG in the germline V gene (reference sequence). V shed 0 bases and J shed 5 bases, with 7 bases lying between them. CDR3 length: 12 amino acids. In nucleotides, the CDR3 is TGTGCCTGGAGTGTCCAGATGGAGACCCAGTACTTC. This codes for CAWSVQMETQYF.

The chain has TRBV4-2 and TRBJ2-7, with D maybe TRBD2 (6 bases). The CDR3 is 14 residues long. Looked up from germline, CDR1 is LGHNA and CDR2 is YNFKEQ. Trimming shortened V by 0 bases and J by 1 base, and 7 bases separated the two germline ends. This CDR3 is CASSQDSGSYEQYF. The CDR3 DNA sequence: TGTGCCAGCAGCCAAGATAGCGGATCCTACGAGCAGTACTTC.

The chain recombines TRBV29-1 with TRBJ1-1, with D unresolved. The length of the CDR3 is 13 residues. The V end was cut by 1 base, the J end by 5 bases, with 11 bases between. Germline-derived CDR1 and CDR2 are SQVTM and ANQGSEA. The CDR3 protein is CSVEVGRQTEAFF. DNA for the CDR3: TGCAGCGTTGAAGTCGGCAGGCAGACTGAAGCTTTCTTT.

This sequence joins TRBV6-1 and TRBJ1-2, with D perhaps TRBD1 (6 bases). Per germline, CDR1 MNHNS and CDR2 SASEGT. The germline V and J ends were trimmed by 4 bases and 2 bases, with 14 bases remaining between them. The CDR3 extends over 15 amino acids. The CDR3 is CASSGQVSTNYGYTF. CDR3 coding DNA: TGTGCCAGCAGTGGACAGGTCAGCACCAACTATGGCTACACCTTC.

The chain joins TRBV27 to TRBJ1-1; 8 nucleotides agree with TRBD1. The CDR3 length is 18 residues. Germline V gene data show CDR1 as MNHEY and CDR2 as SMNVEV (reference sequence). With V trimmed by 0 bases and J by 0 bases, 9 bases remained unmatched. The CDR3 loop is CASSLSLQRQGLNTEAFF. The CDR3 region has the DNA TGTGCCAGCAGTTTATCCCTGCAGAGACAGGGGTTGAACACTGAAGCTTTCTTT.

In its sample, this clone was seen once. V is TRBV21-1 and J is TRBJ2-1; the table's TRBD2 call for D was not verified on the DNA. TRBV21-1 is a pseudogene segment. This CDR3 spans 15 amino acids. The CDR3: CASSGAQRDNNEQFF. CDR3 coding DNA: TGTGCCAGCAGCGGTGCCCAGCGGGACAACAATGAGCAGTTCTTC.

The chain uses TRBV3-1 (or the pseudogene TRBV3-2) and TRBJ2-7; D not resolved. Trimming left V 1 base short and J 2 bases short, with 6 bases between. In germline, CDR1 is LGHDT, CDR2 YNNKEL (reference sequence). This CDR3 is built from 13 residues. In nucleotides, the CDR3 is TGTGCCAGCAGCCAAGGAGAAACCTACGAGCAGTACTTC. Protein sequence: CASSQGETYEQYF.

This chain joins TRBV28 and TRBJ2-7; D gene uncertain. The V gene lost 2 bases and the J gene lost 0 bases, with 5 bases spanning the gap. Germline loops: CDR1 MDHEN, CDR2 SYDVKM. The CDR3 has 13 amino acids. The CDR3 protein is CASSLHGSYEQYF. The CDR3 nucleotides read TGTGCCAGCAGTTTACACGGCTCCTACGAGCAGTACTTC.